This T cell receptor (beta chain) was identified during a study of intratumoral heterogeneity in liver cancer. Study information: Most patients were male, with a median age of roughly 63 years. Study-wide results and limits: Tumor-infiltrating lymphocyte representation was acknowledged to be under-sampled.

A note on this clone: No antigen is known for it.

The repertoire was sequenced with immunoSEQ multiplex PCR; TCRdb's copy has only in-frame clones and lacks some. The sample lists roughly 6,000 clones; approximately 72% were seen once. Before surgical resection, these early-stage hepatocellular carcinoma patients received no treatment. Sampled areas showed no macroscopic evidence of necrosis or hemorrhage. The V segment lost 5 bases and the J segment 1 base; nucleotides outside the gene matches: 1. Germline values: CDR1 SGHTA, CDR2 FQGTGA. This CDR3 has 14 residues. The receptor's source is a man in his 70s with hepatocellular carcinoma. Source: tumor-adjacent normal tissue, taken before any cancer treatment. The chain recombines TRBV7-3 with TRBJ2-2; 7 nucleotides match TRBD1. CDR3 nucleotides: TGTGCCAGCAGCCGGGACAGGAACACCGGGGAGCTGTTTTTT. The encoded protein is CASSRDRNTGELFF.